Shown below are 8 T cell receptor beta chains from a single sample sequenced in a study of B cell selection in AIRE deficiency. TCRdb keeps only in-frame clones here, not all; method: immunoSEQ multiplex PCR. This table has roughly 23,000 clones, around 96% appearing once. CD4+CD127+ cells were sorted as the conventional CD4 T cells. The specimen was CD4+CD127+ conventional T cells sorted from PBMCs. The receptors stem from a human donor in good health.

The chain joins TRBV28 to TRBJ1-2; D is unresolved. Germline CDR1 is MDHEN and CDR2 is SYDVKM. Trimming stripped 7 bases from V and 6 bases from J, with 12 bases between. The CDR3 consists of 12 residues. The CDR3 spells CASTLDGDGYTF. CDR3 nucleotides: TGTGCCAGCACCCTCGACGGGGATGGCTACACCTTC.

The V call is TRBV5-1, the J call TRBJ1-6; TRBD1 agrees at 10 bases. The CDR3 is 16 amino acids. J was trimmed by 6 bases and V by 4 bases; bases with no gene match: 7. CDR1 is SGHRS and CDR2 is YFSETQ in the germline V gene. CDR3 region: CASSDRGQGRNSPLHF. CDR3 DNA: TGCGCCAGCAGCGATAGGGGACAGGGGCGTAATTCACCCCTCCACTTT.

The J gene is TRBJ2-1, the V gene TRBV11-2; the D call may be TRBD1 or TRBD2 (6 bases each). CDR1 and CDR2 from the germline V gene are SGHAT and FQNNGV. V shed 2 bases and J shed 12 bases, with 11 bases lying between them. CDR3 size: 12 residues. The CDR3 DNA sequence: TGTGCCAGCAGCTTATTTGAGGGGGGGCAGTTCTTC. Translated: CASSLFEGGQFF.

The rearrangement joins TRBV29-1 to TRBJ1-1; D call uncertain. Per the germline V gene, CDR1 is SQVTM and CDR2 is ANQGSEA. There are 13 residues in the CDR3. Between the trimmed V and J ends, which lost 5 bases and 1 base, there was a span of 11 bases. CDR3 nucleotides: TGCAGCGTTACCGAACGTTCGAACACTGAAGCTTTCTTT. It translates to CSVTERSNTEAFF.

V usage is TRBV12-2 and J usage is TRBJ2-3; the table's TRBD2 call for D was not verified on the DNA. TRBV12-2 has pseudogene status. The CDR3 runs to 17 residues. The CDR3 sequence: CASRLERFHPAKDTQYF. CDR3 nucleotides: TGTGCAAGTCGCTTAGAGAGATTTCATCCTGCGAAAGATACGCAGTATTTT.

V gene TRBV19 combines with J gene TRBJ2-7, with TRBD1 matching over 10 bases. From germline, CDR1 is LNHDA and CDR2 SQIVND (reference sequence). The CDR3 loop spans 14 amino acids. Trimming took 5 bases from V and 4 from J; bases not matched to a gene: 5. The CDR3 nucleotides are TGTGCCAGTAGTTCGACGGACAGGGGGTACGAGCAGTACTTC. It encodes CASSSTDRGYEQYF.

This chain uses TRBV11-2 with TRBJ2-3, with D possibly TRBD2 on 6 matching bases. Trimming removed 1 base at V and 1 base at J, with 9 bases between. Germline values: CDR1 SGHAT, CDR2 FQNNGV. The CDR3 is 15 residues long. The CDR3 region is CASSLGSGRTDTQYF. The CDR3 nucleotides are TGTGCCAGCAGCTTAGGGAGCGGGCGCACAGATACGCAGTATTTT.

The rearrangement links TRBV7-2 to TRBJ2-1; TRBD2 matches at 11 bases. J lost 2 bases, V lost 1 base, and 1 base had no gene match. CDR1 is SGHTA and CDR2 is FQGNSA in the germline V gene. The CDR3 has 16 amino acids. The CDR3 nucleotides are TGTGCCAGCAGCTTAGGTAGCGGGGGGGCCTACAATGAGCAGTTCTTC. Amino acid sequence: CASSLGSGGAYNEQFF.